The 9 T cell receptor beta chains reported below all come from one sample, sequenced in a study of blood T cells in healthy people across ages. A second about 7 to 12 cycle PCR used barcoded and J-beta primers. TCRdb used MiXCR to reprocess the 5' RACE reads, holding one entry per CDR3 protein. The sample yields 1.5 million to 2 million distinct CDR3 sequences, 28% seen once. The sample was blood. These receptors were collected from a woman aged 25-40 years in good health.

The V call is TRBV7-2, the J call TRBJ2-5; 8 bases are shared with TRBD2. The CDR3 consists of 15 residues. V gave up 4 bases and J gave up 1 base; unmatched junction bases: 5. Germline V gene sequence: CDR1 SGHTA, CDR2 FQGNSA. The CDR3 DNA reads TGTGCCAGCAGCTCTTCTAGCGGGTCCCAAGAGACCCAGTACTTC. Encoded protein: CASSSSSGSQETQYF.

Only one count was recorded for this clonotype. This sequence may be a read error, since a much larger clone differs from it by one base. The V and J genes are TRBV29-1 and TRBJ2-3; D may match TRBD1 or TRBD2 (5 bases each). In germline, CDR1 is SQVTM, CDR2 ANQGSEA. The CDR3 is 16 amino acids. CDR3 bases: TGCAGCGTTGAAACTAGGACCGGACGGTCCACAGGTACGCAGTATTTT. Amino acid sequence: CSVETRTGRSTGTQYF.

V and J are TRBV19 and TRBJ2-1; 8 positions match TRBD1. This CDR3 comprises 14 residues. Germline V CDR1 and CDR2: LNHDA, SQIVND (reference sequence). Trimming at V came to 7 bases and at J to 8 bases, leaving 10 bases not matched to a gene. The CDR3 protein is CASTRTGIFDEQFF. The CDR3, as DNA: TGTGCCAGTACCCGGACAGGGATTTTTGATGAGCAGTTCTTC. Based on the CDR3 plus reference TRBV19 and TRBJ2-1, the full variable domain is DGGITQSPKYLFRKEGQNVTLSCEQNLNHDAMYWYRQDPGQGLRLIYYSQIVNDFQKGDIAEGYSVSREKKESFPLTVTSAQKNPTAFYLCASTRTGIFDEQFFGPGTRLTVL.

This clonotype was recorded many times. The chain is built from TRBV20-1 and TRBJ2-1, with 10 bases fitting TRBD2. The CDR3 is 14 residues long. The V segment lost 6 bases and the J segment 4 bases; nucleotides outside the gene matches: 6. Germline-derived CDR1 and CDR2 are DFQATT and SNEGSKA (reference sequence). CDR3 in amino acids: CSALGTSAYNEQFF. The CDR3 nucleotides are TGCAGTGCCCTGGGGACTAGCGCATACAATGAGCAGTTCTTC.

This clonotype showed up just once. A read error may explain this, as a much larger clone is one base away. This chain joins TRBV20-1 and TRBJ2-7; 9 nucleotides agree with TRBD1. CDR3 length: 16 residues. The V and J ends lost 2 bases and 3 bases, in that order; junction bases with no gene match: 11. Germline CDR1 is DFQATT and CDR2 is SNEGSKA (reference sequence). CDR3 in amino acids: CSARTGTGRSIYEQYF. CDR3 coding DNA: TGCAGTGCTAGAACCGGGACAGGGAGGAGCATCTACGAGCAGTACTTC.

A few counts support this clonotype. This rearrangement joins TRBV20-1 to TRBJ2-7; 14 positions agree with TRBD2. V lost 0 bases, J lost 5 bases, and 3 bases stayed unmatched. Germline V gives CDR1 DFQATT, CDR2 SNEGSKA (reference sequence). The CDR3 is made up of 15 amino acids. The CDR3 sequence: CSARDVGLAGDEQYF. The CDR3 DNA sequence: TGCAGTGCTAGAGATGTGGGACTAGCGGGGGACGAGCAGTACTTC.

The V gene is TRBV11-2, the J gene TRBJ1-2; D ambiguous. Germline V lookup: CDR1 SGHAT, CDR2 FQNNGV. Trimming left V 5 bases short and J 8 bases short, with 21 bases between. The length of the CDR3 is 15 residues. CDR3 sequence (DNA): TGTGCCAGCAGCCTCCTCGTGGGCGCCGATCCAGGCTACACCTTC. Translating gives CASSLLVGADPGYTF. Variable domain in full (rest from reference TRBV11-2 and TRBJ1-2): EAGVAQSPRYKIIEKRQSVAFWCNPISGHATLYWYQQILGQGPKLLIQFQNNGVVDDSQLPKDRFSAERLKGVDSTLKIQPAKLEDSAVYLCASSLLVGADPGYTFGSGTRLTVV.

Note on this clonotype: This could be a read error, since a much larger clone is one nucleotide away. The V gene is TRBV12-3 or TRBV12-4, the J gene TRBJ2-7, with 11 bases identical to TRBD2. There are 14 residues in the CDR3. The DNA of the CDR3 is TGTGGCAGCAGCAAACTAGCGGGAGACCACGAGCAGTACTTC. This sequence encodes CGSSKLAGDHEQYF.

There are a few counts of this clonotype. The rearrangement uses TRBV28 and TRBJ2-1, with no clear D. CDR3 length: 11 residues. The germline gives CDR1 MDHEN, CDR2 SYDVKM. V was pared by 3 bases and J by 9 bases, with 6 bases between. The CDR3 coding sequence is TGTGCCAGCAGTTTCGAGAGTGAGCAGTTCTTC. This sequence encodes CASSFESEQFF. The entire variable domain, with the rest obtained from reference TRBV28 and TRBJ2-1, is as follows: DVKVTQSSRYLVKRTGEKVFLECVQDMDHENMFWYRQDPGLGLRLIYFSYDVKMKEKGDIPEGYSVSREKKERFSLILESASTNQTSMYLCASSFESEQFFGPGTRLTVL.